This T cell receptor (beta chain) was sequenced in a study of blood T cell repertoires in COVID-19. Overall study: Both acute and convalescent COVID-19 samples were obtained from the United States, Italy and Spain.

Study processing details: By means of reference gene primer amplification, nucleated cell counts were estimated. Sequencing used immunoSEQ multiplex PCR; TCRdb keeps in-frame clones, though not all of them. V and J calls and clone size are as listed in that table; D and trimming were resolved from the DNA. The sample carries 250,000 to 350,000 clones, about 90% recorded once. Germline lookup yields CDR1 KGHSH and CDR2 LQKENI. CDR3 length: 14 residues. Trimming took 6 bases from V and 0 from J; bases not matched to a gene: 3. Participant-reported clinical history was the basis for cohort assignment. Participants in the exposed group had met a COVID-19 case in the 2 weeks before joining the study.

The sample consisted of PBMCs or T cells enriched from blood (not recorded which). The receptor comes from a woman in her forties or fifties who had been exposed to COVID-19. The chain employs TRBV18 and TRBJ2-7, with TRBD1 matching 9 bases. The CDR3 reads CASSGTGSSYEQYF. CDR3 in DNA: TGTGCCAGCTCGGGGACAGGGAGCTCCTACGAGCAGTACTTC.